Below, one T cell receptor beta chain is given with its context. The antigen is not known. This record belongs to a study of cytomegalovirus exposure and HLA in healthy donors. PCR involved 60 Vbeta and 13 Jbeta primers. In the original processing: Per a later analysis, the number of unique TCR beta chains was around 80 million, of which about 10 million were shared. The data were produced by immunoSEQ multiplex PCR, yet TCRdb's version contains in-frame clones alone and is incomplete. V and J calls and clone size are as listed in that table; D and trimming were resolved from the DNA. The sample lists roughly 260,000 clones, roughly 86% seen once, with about 2% in the top ten. General study findings and limits: The classifier was said to identify cytomegalovirus status with high specificity and sensitivity. HLA alleles showed associations with 15,000 to 20,000 TCR beta sequences in a later analysis, at a 0.05 false discovery rate.

The CDR3 length is 17 residues. V gave up 5 bases and J gave up 0 bases; unmatched junction bases: 5. Germline V lookup: CDR1 GTSNPN, CDR2 SVGIG (reference sequence). This rearrangement joins TRBV30 to TRBJ2-6; TRBD2 aligns across 12 bases. Sequencing input: PBMCs. The clonotype originates from a woman in her 40s in good health and CMV-seropositive. CDR3 protein: CAWGRTSGTSGANVLTF. CDR3 nucleotide sequence: TGTGCCTGGGGTAGGACTAGCGGGACCTCTGGGGCCAACGTCCTGACTTTC.